Listed below are T cell receptor beta chains from one sample, sequenced in a study of cytomegalovirus exposure and HLA in healthy donors. Some clones are missing from TCRdb's copy, which holds only in-frame ones; the method was immunoSEQ multiplex PCR. Seen here are over 150,000 clones, 85% observed once, and the top ten hold 15% to 20%. The sequenced material came from PBMCs. These receptors all stem from a man aged 18 to 30 in good health and CMV-seropositive. Both conserved end residues are part of each CDR3.

j_call v_call cdr3_aa
TRBJ2-5 TRBV5-1 CASSLAPEQETQYF
TRBJ2-7 TRBV7-3 CASSLFSVPRGTSSYEQYF
TRBJ2-7 TRBV6-1 CASREVTYEQYF
TRBJ2-2 TRBV25-1 CASSEYSDTGELFF
TRBJ1-2 TRBV12-5 CASGQYLGQNYGYTF
TRBJ1-4 TRBV30 CAWSGLRGTDEKLFF
TRBJ1-2 TRBV5-8 CASSFQRTGVRVEGYTF
TRBJ1-2 TRBV5-1 CASSLEQGGGMGYGYTF
TRBJ1-2 TRBV6-1 CASEDFPRGYTF
TRBJ2-1 TRBV7-8 CASSTRLAGGPGAHNEQFF